This TCR beta chain was identified during a study of cytomegalovirus exposure and HLA in healthy donors (dated by TCRdb to the late 2010s). Study-level background: An earlier analysis of some 620 of the donors reported about 260 Gb of sequence data and 95 million to 120 million unique TCR beta sequences obtained from 150 million to 200 million T cells. Approximately 300 gigabases of sequencing data and 70 million to 100 million unique TCR sequences made up an early release that covered 640 HLA-typed donors. Of the roughly 390 genotyped donors, less than 90% were placed in the genetic ancestry cluster associated with self-reported Caucasian donors. The study aimed to test whether cataloging public T cell receptors could reveal signatures of past pathogen exposure. Using immunosequencing, the study profiled T cell repertoires from around 670 subjects and related those repertoires to cytomegalovirus serostatus. Besides the first cohort of 550 to 750 subjects, a separate validation cohort made up of 120 different subjects was used. The study combined high-throughput TCR immunosequencing, statistical association of individual TCRs with disease status, and machine learning to predict cytomegalovirus infection status. In a later analysis, previously published TCR beta repertoires from about 640 donors were re-analyzed and high-resolution HLA genotyping was added so that TCR occurrence patterns could be studied. Rather than drawing on any new phenotypic data, the later analysis identified candidate immune exposures from TCR beta sequences and the way those sequences occurred across donors. In an earlier analysis of 587 of the donors, high-throughput TCR beta sequencing was used to judge whether each TCR beta V gene segment behaved as functional or pseudogenic. Donor age, sex, ethnicity and CMV serostatus were compiled together with the repertoire data. Genome-wide SNP genotypes for about 65% of the 666 donors were used in a later genetic analysis, which treated that subset as a discovery cohort. Every repertoire in the discovery cohort had been generated on one and the same sequencing platform. Both class I and class II loci were covered by HLA typing, at four-digit resolution. The number of typed donors differed by locus: 629-630 for A, B, C, DRB1 and DQB1; 500 to 550 for DQA1; 606 for DPA1; and some 470 for DPB1. Because of strong linkage in the cohort, roughly five DR-DQ haplotypes were treated as single units for association and clustering. Among under 450 genotyped donors of the cohort, an average of approximately 240,000 unique TCR beta nucleotide sequences were sequenced per donor, roughly 20% of them non-productive.

The cohort comprised some 700 healthy bone marrow donors. All cohort members were sampled while nominally healthy, although unrecorded immune exposures were likely present. The donor was CMV seropositive and belonged to the group of some 290 seropositive cohort members. A peripheral blood sample was collected from each donor, and TCR beta sequencing was performed on peripheral blood mononuclear cells. The Qiagen DNeasy Blood Extraction Kit was used to extract genomic DNA from the blood cell samples. With regard to this clone: Its recognized antigen is unknown. One base away there is no much larger clone; base qualities are not given.

Here is what the overall study found, with its caveats: In vitro tests confirmed that three of the cytomegalovirus-associated TCR beta chains recognize cytomegalovirus antigens. When HLA alleles, especially DR and DQ, strongly co-occurred, TCR associations were difficult to assign to individual alleles. Most TCR sequences were observed very rarely across donors, whereas some public TCRs were present in many individuals. A later analysis found that HLA-associated TCR beta chains were more clonally expanded and had lower generation probabilities than equally common non-associated chains. The presence/absence analyses assumed that sequencing depth was roughly uniform across donors, and that assumption may not be true. Because the 87-base-pair reads could not distinguish some IMGT-functional V segments, including TRBV6-2 and TRBV6-3, those segments were excluded. The authors suggested that the approach could potentially be generalized to other disease states and immunological phenotypes. Because some donors lacked HLA typing at each locus, the association tests relied only on the typed subset. Correlated functional status among segregating V segments might reflect linkage disequilibrium, but an unknown experimental factor could not be ruled out. In an earlier analysis of 587 of the donors, most TCR beta V segments appeared in productive rearrangements about 87% or about 30% of the time, broadly matching IMGT annotations. An association between a missense DCLRE1C variant and V-gene and J-gene trimming of TCR beta chains was found in a later genetic analysis and replicated in an independent cohort. A cluster of highly shared sequence variants was judged likely to represent a technical artifact of the sequencing pipeline. The cohort was sequenced for TCR beta chains only, and without alpha or paired-chain data the features that could be detected were limited. The study gave a list of some 150 TCR beta chains associated with cytomegalovirus. According to a later analysis, parvovirus B19, influenza, CMV and Epstein-Barr virus appeared linked to several top co-occurrence clusters. The classifier was reported to diagnose cytomegalovirus status with high specificity and sensitivity in both the original and validation cohorts. A later genetic analysis reported fewer N-insertions in productive TCRs among donors in an Asian-associated ancestry cluster than the 666-donor mean. In a later analysis, around 15,000 TCR beta sequences were associated with specific HLA alleles at a false discovery rate of 0.05. A further reported finding was that TCR beta sequences accurately predicted the HLA-A and HLA-B alleles for most subjects in the first cohort. A later analysis found that TCR association rates varied across HLA loci, with DRB1 alleles showing the most associated TCRs and HLA-C alleles the fewest. Immune exposure information for the cohort was limited to CMV serostatus. In a later analysis, most CMV-associated TCR beta chains were found to appear HLA-restricted, with HLA associations seemingly driven largely by CMV exposure. Roughly 15 rarely observed V segments, including chromosome 9 orphons, were excluded from the earlier analysis of several hundred of the donors because counts were too low.

Receptor libraries were prepared by the immunoSEQ multiplex PCR assay. For the multiplex PCR, a mixture combining 60 forward primers for TCR Vbeta segments and 13 reverse primers for TCR Jbeta segments was used. Amplification of the CDR3 region of rearranged TCR beta genes was performed with a multiplex PCR assay on genomic DNA. The amplified TCR beta libraries were sequenced on the Illumina HiSeq System as 87-base-pair reads. The published analysis was carried out like this. In a later analysis, 77 million or so unique TCR beta chains were counted across the roughly 670 repertoires, and roughly 11 million of these chains were shared by at least two donors. Raw reads were error-corrected and collapsed into unique sequences by a nearest-neighbor algorithm in which closely related sequences were merged to remove PCR and sequencing errors. V, D and J gene segments were assigned by aligning CDR3 sequences to IMGT reference sequences. For a sequence to be retained, a match of at least six nucleotides was required to both a V gene segment and a J gene segment. Rearrangements were classified as productive when the CDR3 lacked stop codons and remained in frame with V and J, and all other rearrangements were classified as non-productive. Following IMGT convention, CDR3 was defined as the stretch from the second conserved V-encoded cysteine up to the conserved J-encoded phenylalanine. The earlier analysis of a few hundred of the donors excluded sequences that lacked an unambiguous match to a single V gene segment. An earlier analysis of 587 of the donors classified V segments as functional when productive rearrangements were above 56.7% and as segregating when the standard deviation between donors was above 5%. A statistical classification framework was developed to diagnose cytomegalovirus status using the catalog of TCR beta chain sequences. A later analysis assigned V and J genes by comparing TCR nucleotide sequences with IMGT/GENE-DB human TR gene sequences. In a later analysis, CDR3 sequences and most-parsimonious VDJ recombination scenarios were assigned using the TCRdist pipeline. A later analysis defined each TCR beta chain by its CDR3 amino acid sequence plus V-gene family, and excluded reads lacking a unique V-gene family. In a later analysis, fewer than 600 highly shared, low-generation-probability nucleotide sequences were removed to address suspected cross-contamination and a sequencing artifact. In a later analysis, a clonal expansion index for each public chain was calculated from normalized within-repertoire ranks of inferred template counts. In a later analysis, generation probabilities were computed using a VDJ recombination model fitted to out-of-frame rearrangements, and the results were checked against IGoR. In a later analysis, TCR-TCR, TCR-HLA and TCR-CMV co-occurrence was scored with hypergeometric tests, and a repertoire-size bias correction was applied to TCR pairs. To estimate false discovery rates, a later analysis permuted the HLA or CMV assignments 20 times. In a later analysis, co-occurring TCRs were grouped with DBSCAN, and TCRdist sequence similarity was added when clustering was performed within HLA-allele-positive subsets. Co-occurrence clustering excluded repertoires with fewer than 30,000 or more than 120,000 public chains, plus five with anomalous nucleotide sharing. The clones in this table, taken by TCRdb from immuneACCESS, are in-frame only. Not every clone is retained; where verified, under half of the shortfall comes from an unresolved V gene, and the cause of the rest is unknown. V and J calls and clone size are given by that table; D and trimming were obtained from the DNA. This sample lists some 150,000 clones; roughly 78% were detected once. The ten most abundant clones make up more than 2.5% of the sample.

According to the germline V gene (reference sequence), CDR1 reads SEHNR and CDR2 reads FQNEAQ. From cysteine to phenylalanine, the CDR3 is 14 amino acids long. Only CDR3 DNA is held: 42 bases, read in frame from base 1. Trimming takes 1 base from V and 0 bases from J, and the germline ends sit 6 bases apart. Input material: PBMCs. This TCR came from a man between 18 and 29 years old in good health and CMV-seropositive. The V and J segments used are TRBV7-9 and TRBJ1-1; no D segment can be confidently identified. At the DNA level, the sequence is TGTGCCAGCAGCTTAGAACAGATGAACACTGAAGCTTTCTTT. This translates into CASSLEQMNTEAFF.